These T cell receptor beta chains were read from a single sample in a study of T cell changes during pregnancy in multiple sclerosis. The repertoire was sequenced with immunoSEQ multiplex PCR; TCRdb's copy has only in-frame clones and lacks some. The sample carries roughly 93,000 clones, almost 95% recorded once. The sequencing used peripheral blood, collected after pregnancy. All receptors derive from a female donor with multiple sclerosis, enrolled in a pregnancy study. Both conserved end residues are part of each CDR3. A D gene is named only where the DNA matches it firmly. Not all rows give a size; the values are once, few, many and, for expanded clones, a class.

abundance	v_gene	d_gene	j_gene	CDR3aa	CDR3nt
once	TRBV19	TRBD1	TRBJ1-2	CASSTGTGNYGYTF	TGTGCCAGTAGTACCGGGACAGGGAACTATGGCTACACCTTC
-	TRBV6-5	TRBD1	TRBJ1-4	CASSPGDRARKLFF	TGTGCCAGCAGTCCCGGGGACAGGGCCAGAAAACTGTTTTTT
few	TRBV7-9	TRBD1	TRBJ1-2	CASSLGQGSWNYGYTF	TGTGCCAGCAGCTTAGGACAGGGGTCCTGGAACTATGGCTACACCTTC
few	TRBV6-5	TRBD1	TRBJ1-1	CASSYRGQMNTEAFF	TGTGCCAGCAGTTACCGGGGACAGATGAACACTGAAGCTTTCTTT
-	TRBV19	TRBD1	TRBJ2-3	CATDRGRPTDTQYF	TGTGCCACAGACAGGGGGCGGCCGACAGATACGCAGTATTTT
-	TRBV9	-	TRBJ2-5	CASSGGSSEETQYF	TGTGCCAGCAGCGGGGGTTCTAGCGAAGAGACCCAGTACTTC
-	TRBV4-1	TRBD1	TRBJ2-7	CASSQVDRAAYEQYF	TGCGCCAGCAGCCAAGTAGACAGGGCCGCCTACGAGCAGTACTTC
-	TRBV27	TRBD1	TRBJ2-7	CASSLDRGTAQYF	TGTGCCAGCAGTTTAGACAGGGGCACGGCACAGTACTTC
-	TRBV4-2	TRBD1	TRBJ1-5	CASSHSGTDMNQPQHF	TGTGCCAGCAGCCACTCCGGGACAGATATGAATCAGCCCCAGCATTTT
-	TRBV4-2	TRBD1	TRBJ1-2	CASSLATGAQNYGYTF	TGTGCCAGCAGCCTCGCGACAGGGGCTCAAAACTATGGCTACACCTTC
once	TRBV9	-	TRBJ2-5	CASSVGGRVTYQETQYF	TGTGCCAGCAGCGTAGGGGGCAGGGTGACGTACCAAGAGACCCAGTACTTC
-	TRBV6-6	-	TRBJ2-7	CASSYTQGSSYEQYF	TGTGCCAGCAGTTACACACAGGGAAGCTCCTACGAGCAGTACTTC
-	TRBV20-1	-	TRBJ1-1	CSARGHTEAFF	TGCAGTGCTAGAGGGCACACTGAAGCTTTCTTT
-	TRBV11-3	-	TRBJ2-1	CASSSRQYNEQFF	TGTGCCAGCAGCTCGCGACAGTACAATGAGCAGTTCTTC
-	TRBV5-8	TRBD1	TRBJ1-2	CASSWSGGSYGYTF	TGTGCCAGCAGCTGGTCAGGGGGTAGCTATGGCTACACCTTC
-	TRBV5-1	TRBD2	TRBJ2-3	CASSLARGTSGRLTSTDTQYF	TGCGCCAGCAGCTTGGCGCGAGGGACTAGCGGGAGGCTCACTAGCACAGATACGCAGTATTTT
-	TRBV6-5	TRBD1	TRBJ1-2	CASSRTGSDYGYTF	TGTGCCAGCAGTCGGACAGGCTCTGACTATGGCTACACCTTC
once	TRBV10-3	TRBD1	TRBJ2-2	CAISVPGQGKDTGELFF	TGTGCCATCAGTGTTCCCGGACAGGGGAAGGACACCGGGGAGCTGTTTTTT
-	TRBV30	-	TRBJ2-3	CAWSVGGDTQYF	TGTGCCTGGAGTGTGGGAGGAGATACGCAGTATTTT
-	TRBV9	-	TRBJ2-3	CASSVRGSGTDTQYF	TGTGCCAGCAGCGTTCGGGGATCCGGCACAGATACGCAGTATTTT
once	TRBV4-2	TRBD2	TRBJ2-5	CASSQSSGGAQETQYF	TGTGCCAGCAGCCAATCCTCCGGGGGGGCCCAAGAGACCCAGTACTTC
-	TRBV7-3	-	TRBJ1-1	CASSLTVNTEAFF	TGTGCCAGCAGTCTAACGGTGAACACTGAAGCTTTCTTT
-	TRBV19	TRBD1	TRBJ1-5	CASSIDGFQDRDYSNQPQHF	TGTGCCAGTAGTATAGACGGCTTTCAGGACAGGGATTATAGCAATCAGCCCCAGCATTTT
-	TRBV20-1	-	TRBJ1-1	CSASRNTEAFF	TGCAGTGCTAGCCGGAACACTGAAGCTTTCTTT
-	TRBV30	-	TRBJ1-1	CACRGPEAFF	TGTGCCTGTAGGGGCCCTGAAGCTTTCTTT
-	TRBV6-1	-	TRBJ2-2	CASSEVADTGELFF	TGTGCCAGCAGTGAAGTTGCGGACACCGGGGAGCTGTTTTTT
-	TRBV5-1	TRBD1	TRBJ2-5	CASSLSPGGAETQYF	TGCGCCAGCAGCTTAAGCCCAGGGGGCGCCGAGACCCAGTACTTC
-	TRBV7-2	-	TRBJ1-5	CASSLDSPGQPQHF	TGTGCCAGCAGTCTCGACAGTCCCGGACAGCCCCAGCATTTT
-	TRBV30	-	TRBJ1-1	CAWNTIQGPTEAFF	TGTGCCTGGAACACGATTCAGGGGCCCACTGAAGCTTTCTTT
-	TRBV7-2	TRBD2	TRBJ2-6	CASSLEFGRGEGANVLTF	TGTGCCAGCAGCTTAGAGTTTGGGCGGGGGGAAGGGGCCAACGTCCTGACTTTC
-	TRBV5-1	TRBD1	TRBJ2-5	CASSLWTGGETQYF	TGCGCCAGCAGCTTGTGGACAGGGGGAGAGACCCAGTACTTC
-	TRBV7-2	TRBD2	TRBJ2-3	CASSLASGTQDTQYF	TGTGCCAGCAGCTTAGCTAGCGGGACCCAAGATACGCAGTATTTT
-	TRBV29-1	-	TRBJ1-1	CSVRGLGMNTEAFF	TGCAGCGTTAGGGGCTTGGGCATGAACACTGAAGCTTTCTTT
-	TRBV11-2	TRBD2	TRBJ2-5	CASSQSGGGTQYF	TGTGCCAGCAGCCAAAGCGGGGGGGGGACCCAGTACTTC
once	TRBV6-5	-	TRBJ1-5	CASSALTGRNQPQHF	TGTGCCAGCAGCGCCCTCACAGGGCGAAATCAGCCCCAGCATTTT
-	TRBV5-6	-	TRBJ1-1	CASYVGSPLNTEAFF	TGTGCCAGCTACGTCGGGTCCCCTTTGAACACTGAAGCTTTCTTT
-	TRBV30	TRBD1	TRBJ1-5	CAWSQDRGYQPQHF	TGTGCCTGGAGTCAAGACAGGGGATATCAGCCCCAGCATTTT
-	TRBV4-3	TRBD2	TRBJ2-3	CASRSTSGTSTDTQYF	TGCGCCAGCAGAAGCACTAGCGGCACTAGCACAGATACGCAGTATTTT
-	TRBV7-2	-	TRBJ2-7	CASSLRQSYEQYF	TGTGCCAGCAGCTTGCGGCAGTCCTACGAGCAGTACTTC
-	TRBV30	-	TRBJ1-2	CAWSTGHGGYTF	TGTGCCTGGAGTACGGGACACGGCGGCTACACCTTC
-	TRBV7-2	-	TRBJ1-5	CASSPALQAENQPQHF	TGTGCCAGCAGCCCGGCTCTACAGGCCGAGAATCAGCCCCAGCATTTT
-	TRBV6-5	-	TRBJ2-7	CASSYSRSYEQYF	TGTGCCAGCAGTTACTCGAGGTCCTACGAGCAGTACTTC
-	TRBV19	TRBD1	TRBJ1-5	CASSMSNQGAWQPQHF	TGTGCCAGTAGTATGTCCAACCAGGGGGCCTGGCAGCCCCAGCATTTT
-	TRBV7-9	-	TRBJ2-7	CASSPPPLGASSYEQYF	TGTGCCAGCAGCCCACCCCCGTTGGGGGCCTCATCCTACGAGCAGTACTTC
-	TRBV18	TRBD1	TRBJ1-2	CASGDRENYGYTF	TGTGCCAGCGGGGACAGAGAGAACTATGGCTACACCTTC